The following is a T cell receptor beta chain sequence with its context. The antigen is not known. The data stem from a study of vaccination and CD4 T cells after COVID-19. Turning to the study itself: Once diagnosed, patients had post-COVID samples drawn a median around 110 days later (range 35 to 161). Overall study findings and caveats: Convalescent patients had a median about 88% of post-vaccine SARS-CoV-2-reactive clones that were detected only after vaccination, not before it.

The CDR3 loop spans 15 amino acids. Trimming shortened V by 10 bases and J by 4 bases, and 23 bases separated the two germline ends. The Oncomine TCR Beta short-read assay was applied to DNA of cultured CD4+ T cells. DNA came from CD4+ T cells after culture. Via MiXCR, TCRdb re-called the PCR reads, giving one row per CDR3 protein. The data contain fewer than 25,000 distinct CDR3 sequences, 49% of them singletons. Treatment reported: approximately nine-day PBMC culture with coronavirus spike peptide pools or control peptides (ViraFEST assay). The sequencing input was CD4+ T cells from blood, cultured in vitro. This TCR derives from a human donor who had recovered from COVID-19. The chain recombines TRBV23-1 with TRBJ2-7, with D unclear. TRBV23-1 is placed among ORFs of uncertain function. The CDR3 spells CATLDARITHYEQYF. The CDR3, as DNA: TGCGCCACCTTAGACGCCCGGATAACCCATTACGAGCAGTACTTC.